The entry that follows covers one T cell receptor beta chain sequence. CDR1 and CDR2 (germline): SNHLY, FYNNEI. This CDR3 spans 13 amino acids. Trimming removed 4 bases at V and 6 bases at J, with 13 bases between. These data originate in a study of shared clonotypes between healthy human individuals. Study context: Plates per donor: three CD4 naive, three CD4 memory, two CD8 naive, one CD8 memory.

Libraries were prepared by immunoSEQ multiplex PCR; TCRdb keeps only in-frame clonotypes and omits some of them. The repertoire holds about a million clones, with 60% to 85% as singletons. The sample consisted of memory CD4+ T cells from PBMCs. Specified subset: CD45RA-negative fraction. The chain uses TRBV2 and TRBJ2-7; no clear D. The TCR comes from a young man in good health. Some clones in this sample may be carry-over from other donors' samples. CDR3 loop: CASSAEVDGEQYF. CDR3 coding DNA: TGTGCCAGCAGTGCTGAGGTTGACGGCGAGCAGTACTTC.